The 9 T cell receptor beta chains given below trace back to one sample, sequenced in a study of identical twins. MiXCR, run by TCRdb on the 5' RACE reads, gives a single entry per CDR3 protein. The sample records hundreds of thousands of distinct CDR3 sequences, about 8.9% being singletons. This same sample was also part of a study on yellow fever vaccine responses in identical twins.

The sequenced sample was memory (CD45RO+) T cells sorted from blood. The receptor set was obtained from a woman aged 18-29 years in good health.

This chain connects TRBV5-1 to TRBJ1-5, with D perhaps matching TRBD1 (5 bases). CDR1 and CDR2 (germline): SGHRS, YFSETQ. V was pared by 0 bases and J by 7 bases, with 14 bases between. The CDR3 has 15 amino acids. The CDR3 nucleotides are TGCGCCAGCAGCTTGGAAGGCTCAGGGTCCCAGCCCCAGCATTTT. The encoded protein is CASSLEGSGSQPQHF.

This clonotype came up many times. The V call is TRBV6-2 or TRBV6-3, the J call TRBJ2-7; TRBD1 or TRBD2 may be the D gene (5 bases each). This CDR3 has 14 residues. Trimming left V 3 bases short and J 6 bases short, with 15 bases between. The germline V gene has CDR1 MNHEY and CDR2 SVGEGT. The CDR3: CASSYSGTLIEQYF. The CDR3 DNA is TGTGCCAGCAGTTATTCCGGGACCCTGATCGAGCAGTACTTC.

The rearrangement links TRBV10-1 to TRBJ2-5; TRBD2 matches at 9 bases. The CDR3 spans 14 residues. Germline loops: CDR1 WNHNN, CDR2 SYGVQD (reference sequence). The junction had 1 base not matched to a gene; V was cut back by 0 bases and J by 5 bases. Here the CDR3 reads CASSESGLAETQYF. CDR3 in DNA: TGCGCCAGCAGTGAGTCCGGACTAGCGGAGACCCAGTACTTC.

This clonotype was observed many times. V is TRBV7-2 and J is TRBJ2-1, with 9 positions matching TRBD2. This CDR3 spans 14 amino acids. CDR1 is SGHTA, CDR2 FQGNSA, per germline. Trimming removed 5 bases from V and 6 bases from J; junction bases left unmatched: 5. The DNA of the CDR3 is TGTGCCAGCAGCCCCGAACTAGCGGGCAATGAGCAGTTCTTC. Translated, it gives CASSPELAGNEQFF.

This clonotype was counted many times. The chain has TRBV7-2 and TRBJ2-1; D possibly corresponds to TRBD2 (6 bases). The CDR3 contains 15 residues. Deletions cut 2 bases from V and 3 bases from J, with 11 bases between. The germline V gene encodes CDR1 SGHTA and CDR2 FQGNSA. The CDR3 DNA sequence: TGTGCCAGCAGCTTAATGGAGGGCCTCTACAATGAGCAGTTCTTC. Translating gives CASSLMEGLYNEQFF.

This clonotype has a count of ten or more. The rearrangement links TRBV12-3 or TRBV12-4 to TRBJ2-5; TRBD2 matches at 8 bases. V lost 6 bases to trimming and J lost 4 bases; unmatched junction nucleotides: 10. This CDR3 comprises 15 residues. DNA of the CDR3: TGTGCCAGCAGCCAGAGCGGGAGCGTCGGAGAGACCCAGTACTTC. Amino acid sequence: CASSQSGSVGETQYF.

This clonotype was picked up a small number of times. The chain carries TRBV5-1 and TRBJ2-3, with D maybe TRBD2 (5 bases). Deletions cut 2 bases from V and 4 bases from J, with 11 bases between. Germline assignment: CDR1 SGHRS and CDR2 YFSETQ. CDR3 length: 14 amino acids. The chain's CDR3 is CASSFPGNPDTQYF. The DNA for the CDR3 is TGCGCCAGCAGCTTTCCCGGGAACCCAGATACGCAGTATTTT.

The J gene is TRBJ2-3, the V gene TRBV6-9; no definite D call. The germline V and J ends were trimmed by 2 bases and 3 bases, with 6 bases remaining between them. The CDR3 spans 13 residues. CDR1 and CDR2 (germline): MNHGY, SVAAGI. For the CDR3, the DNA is TGTGCCAGCAGTTATCGTTTGACAGATACGCAGTATTTT. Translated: CASSYRLTDTQYF.

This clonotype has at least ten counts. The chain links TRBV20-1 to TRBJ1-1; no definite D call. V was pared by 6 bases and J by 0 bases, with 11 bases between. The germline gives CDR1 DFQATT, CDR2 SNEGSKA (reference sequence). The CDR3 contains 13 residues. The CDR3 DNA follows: TGCAGTGCGACCGGGAACTTGAACACTGAAGCTTTCTTT. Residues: CSATGNLNTEAFF.